Shown below are 28 T cell receptor beta chains from a single sample sequenced in a study of blood T cell repertoires in COVID-19. Sequencing was performed with immunoSEQ multiplex PCR; in TCRdb, only in-frame clones are kept and a portion is missing. Here the sample spans about 130,000 clones, roughly 71% being singletons. Sequenced: peripheral blood. These receptor sequences come from a man older than 75 with acute or convalescent COVID-19.

This clone occurred once. CDR3 in amino acids: CASSPAGHYGYTF. The CDR3 coding sequence is TGTGCCAGCTCACCAGCAGGCCACTATGGCTACACCTTC. V usage is TRBV18 and J usage is TRBJ1-2, with D unresolved. Germline-derived CDR1 and CDR2 are KGHSH and LQKENI. V lost 2 bases to trimming and J lost 3 bases, with 7 bases between them. This CDR3 comprises 13 residues.

This chain connects TRBV10-3 to TRBJ2-7, with 7 bases fitting TRBD2. The ends lost 8 bases at V and 4 bases at J; junction bases unmatched: 2. Germline values: CDR1 ENHRY, CDR2 SYGVKD. The CDR3 loop spans 11 amino acids. CDR3 sequence reads: CAIGGGYEQYF. The CDR3 coding sequence is TGTGCCATCGGCGGGGGTTACGAGCAGTACTTC.

The rearrangement joins TRBV3-1 (or the pseudogene TRBV3-2) to TRBJ1-1; maybe TRBD1 (5 bases). V shed 1 base and J shed 1 base, with 7 bases lying between them. CDR3 length: 14 residues. Germline CDR1 reads LGHDT; CDR2 reads YNNKEL (reference sequence). CDR3 nucleotide sequence: TGTGCCAGCAGCCAAGGGGGGGGGAACACTGAAGCTTTCTTT. This codes for CASSQGGGNTEAFF.

The chain uses TRBV2 and TRBJ2-1, with TRBD2 as a possible D gene (5 bases). V was shortened by 8 bases and J by 9 bases, with 14 bases between the two germline ends. The CDR3 consists of 12 residues. From germline, CDR1 is SNHLY and CDR2 FYNNEI. The DNA for the CDR3 is TGTGCCAGCGCGGGCAGTCCGGGTGAGCAGTTCTTC. Protein product: CASAGSPGEQFF.

The V and J genes are TRBV15 and TRBJ1-1, with unresolved D. Trimming took 7 bases from V and 3 from J, leaving 12 bases between them. This CDR3 spans 13 amino acids. CDR1 is LNHNV, CDR2 YYDKDF, per germline (reference sequence). This CDR3 reads CATTSRGYTEAFF. The CDR3 nucleotides read TGTGCCACCACCTCGCGGGGATACACTGAAGCTTTCTTT.

The chain has TRBV29-1 and TRBJ1-3; D unresolved. Germline CDR1 is SQVTM and CDR2 is ANQGSEA. The CDR3 covers 14 residues. The V end lost 7 bases, the J end lost 0 bases, and 13 bases lay between the germline ends. The CDR3 spells CSEPRHPSGNTIYF. The CDR3 region has the DNA TGCAGCGAACCTCGACATCCCTCTGGAAACACCATATATTTT.

This rearrangement joins TRBV19 to TRBJ1-2, with D unclear. CDR1 and CDR2 (germline): LNHDA, SQIVND (reference sequence). Trimming shortened V by 9 bases and J by 3 bases, and 14 bases separated the two germline ends. The CDR3 extends over 13 amino acids. The CDR3 nucleotides read TGTGCCAGCTATGGACTGGTCGACTATGGCTACACCTTC. It codes for CASYGLVDYGYTF.

The V gene is TRBV2, the J gene TRBJ2-1; 7 nucleotides match TRBD1. V shed 8 bases, J shed 8 bases, and the junction held 18 bases outside the gene matches. The length of the CDR3 is 16 residues. Germline-derived CDR1 and CDR2 are SNHLY and FYNNEI. CDR3 in amino acids: CASHQSSRRGTYEQFF. CDR3 in DNA: TGTGCCAGCCACCAGTCCTCCCGCAGGGGGACCTATGAGCAGTTCTTC.

This chain joins TRBV6-5 and TRBJ1-1; D ambiguous. Germline loops: CDR1 MNHEY, CDR2 SVGAGI. The CDR3 sequence is 13 residues long. Trimming took 5 bases from V and 4 from J, leaving 11 bases between them. The CDR3 is CASSSRDSTEAFF. The CDR3 region has the DNA TGTGCCAGCAGTAGTAGAGATAGCACTGAAGCTTTCTTT.

J is TRBJ1-6 and V is TRBV28; no reliable D call. Trimming removed 8 bases from V and 7 bases from J, with 6 bases in between. Germline CDR1 MDHEN, CDR2 SYDVKM. CDR3 size: 11 residues. CDR3 in DNA: TGTGCCAGCGGCCTGAATTCACCCCTCCACTTT. This sequence encodes CASGLNSPLHF.

The V call is TRBV7-2, the J call TRBJ2-1, with 7 bases fitting TRBD1. This CDR3 region has 15 residues. V shed 1 base and J 3 bases; nucleotides not matched to a gene: 3. CDR1 and CDR2 from the germline V gene are SGHTA and FQGNSA. Written as DNA, the CDR3 is TGTGCCAGCAGCTTAGGGGGACAGTACTACAATGAGCAGTTCTTC. It encodes CASSLGGQYYNEQFF.

The chain uses TRBV3-1 (or the pseudogene TRBV3-2) and TRBJ2-1, with 7 positions matching TRBD1. V shed 1 base and J 0 bases; nucleotides not matched to a gene: 0. The CDR3 is made up of 15 amino acids. The germline V gene encodes CDR1 LGHDT and CDR2 YNNKEL (reference sequence). The CDR3 reads CASSQAGGSYNEQFF. CDR3 coding DNA: TGTGCCAGCAGCCAAGCAGGGGGCTCCTACAATGAGCAGTTCTTC.

This clone was detected a few times. The chain has TRBV5-1 and TRBJ2-3; a possible D gene is TRBD2 (5 bases). V lost 0 bases to trimming and J lost 6 bases, with 14 bases between them. CDR3 length: 15 amino acids. The germline CDR1 and CDR2 sequences are SGHRS and YFSETQ. The CDR3 coding sequence is TGCGCCAGCAGCTTGGAGGACTTCCCCTCGGATACGCAGTATTTT. Its protein is CASSLEDFPSDTQYF.

The chain recombines TRBV2 with TRBJ2-5; 11 bases fit TRBD2. This CDR3 is built from 15 residues. The germline CDR1 and CDR2 sequences are SNHLY and FYNNEI. V was clipped by 4 bases and J by 14 bases; unmatched bases: 15. CDR3 bases: TGTGCCAGCAGTGTTGTGGCTAGCGGGGGGAAGGCCACCTACTTC. Translation: CASSVVASGGKATYF.

The V gene is TRBV6-1, the J gene TRBJ1-5; no clear D. Germline CDR1 and CDR2: MNHNS and SASEGT. V dropped 2 bases and J dropped 6 bases, with 11 bases sitting between them. This CDR3 has 14 residues. CDR3 sequence reads: CASSERGKSQPQHF. The DNA for the CDR3 is TGTGCCAGCAGTGAACGGGGAAAAAGTCAGCCCCAGCATTTT.

The rearrangement joins TRBV5-1 to TRBJ1-6, with 8 bases that match TRBD1. Looked up from germline, CDR1 is SGHRS and CDR2 is YFSETQ. This CDR3 has 15 amino acids. J was trimmed by 7 bases and V by 3 bases; bases with no gene match: 6. CDR3 sequence reads: CASSSSTGANSPLHF. Written as DNA, the CDR3 is TGCGCCAGCAGCTCCTCGACAGGGGCAAATTCACCCCTCCACTTT. The full variable domain, with the rest looked up from reference TRBV5-1 and TRBJ1-6, is KAGVTQTPRYLIKTRGQQVTLSCSPISGHRSVSWYQQTPGQGLQFLFEYFSETQRNKGNFPGRFSGRQFSNSRSEMNVSTLELGDSALYLCASSSSTGANSPLHFGNGTRLTVT.

The chain recombines TRBV18 with TRBJ1-1; possible D gene TRBD1, 5 bases. Trimming took off 1 base at V and 1 base at J, with 10 bases between the two ends. This CDR3 spans 15 amino acids. CDR1 KGHSH and CDR2 LQKENI come from the germline V gene. The CDR3 DNA is TGTGCCAGCTCACCACTTGCAGGGTCGAACACTGAAGCTTTCTTT. Translated, it gives CASSPLAGSNTEAFF.

The chain joins TRBV11-2 to TRBJ2-1; 10 bases match TRBD1. This CDR3 has 15 residues. Germline CDR1 and CDR2: SGHAT and FQNNGV. V was pared by 6 bases and J by 7 bases, with 9 bases of the junction left unmatched. The CDR3 DNA follows: TGTGCCAGCAGTCCCCGGACAGGGGGAGGGAATGAGCAGTTCTTC. It is translated as CASSPRTGGGNEQFF.

The chain is built from TRBV6-5 and TRBJ1-2; perhaps TRBD1 as D (5 bases). Germline lookup yields CDR1 MNHEY and CDR2 SVGAGI. V lost 7 bases and J 2 bases, leaving 11 bases between the germline ends. The CDR3 length is 13 residues. The CDR3 DNA reads TGTGCCAGCAAGATGGAGGGGAACTATGGCTACACCTTC. This gives the protein CASKMEGNYGYTF.

This chain joins TRBV18 and TRBJ1-1, with 8 bases fitting TRBD1. Germline-derived CDR1 and CDR2 are KGHSH and LQKENI. V shed 3 bases, J shed 5 bases, and the junction held 8 bases outside the gene matches. CDR3 length: 15 amino acids. CDR3 region: CASSPNQGARTEAFF. DNA for the CDR3: TGTGCCAGCTCACCTAACCAGGGGGCGCGAACTGAAGCTTTCTTT.

This sequence joins TRBV3-1 (or the pseudogene TRBV3-2) and TRBJ2-7; TRBD1 matches 7 bases. The CDR3 is made up of 15 amino acids. The J segment lost 0 bases and the V segment lost 4 bases, leaving 6 bases of the junction unmatched. Germline V gene lookup returns CDR1 LGHDT and CDR2 YNNKEL (reference sequence). The DNA for the CDR3 is TGTGCCAGCAGCCTCCGACAGGGTACCTCCTACGAGCAGTACTTC. It yields the protein CASSLRQGTSYEQYF.

This clone was counted a single time. This sequence joins TRBV20-1 and TRBJ1-6; possible D gene TRBD1, 6 bases. The CDR3 sequence is 18 residues long. CDR1 and CDR2 from the germline V gene are DFQATT and SNEGSKA (reference sequence). Trimming removed 3 bases at V and 5 bases at J, with 23 bases between. CDR3 residues: CSASRGGGGGPNNSPLHF. The CDR3 DNA is TGCAGTGCTAGTCGGGGGGGCGGGGGCGGACCAAATAATTCACCCCTCCACTTT.

V and J are TRBV2 and TRBJ1-3; possible D gene TRBD1, 5 bases. CDR1 is SNHLY and CDR2 is FYNNEI in the germline V gene. Trimming left V 7 bases short and J 0 bases short, with 22 bases between. CDR3 length: 18 residues. This chain's CDR3 is CASKAPRRGVSSGNTIYF. In nucleotides, the CDR3 is TGTGCCAGCAAAGCACCAAGAAGGGGCGTGAGCTCTGGAAACACCATATATTTT.

This clone was counted a few times. The chain joins TRBV18 to TRBJ2-2; 13 positions match TRBD2. Germline CDR1 KGHSH, CDR2 LQKENI. The CDR3 has 17 residues. The V segment lost 3 bases and the J segment 3 bases; nucleotides outside the gene matches: 4. CDR3 in DNA: TGTGCCAGCTCACCGCGCGGACTAGCGGGGGACACCGGGGAGCTGTTTTTT. Translation gives CASSPRGLAGDTGELFF. The variable domain in full, completed from reference TRBV18 and TRBJ2-2, reads NAGVMQNPRHLVRRRGQEARLRCSPMKGHSHVYWYRQLPEEGLKFMVYLQKENIIDESGMPKERFSAEFPKEGPSILRIQQVVRGDSAAYFCASSPRGLAGDTGELFFGEGSRLTVL.

The table lists this clone with a few counts. The V gene is TRBV3-1 (or the pseudogene TRBV3-2), the J gene TRBJ1-3, with D hard to call. Germline CDR1 LGHDT, CDR2 YNNKEL (reference sequence). Trimming took off 0 bases at V and 0 bases at J, with 15 bases between the two ends. The CDR3 has 18 amino acids. CDR3 sequence: CASSQDNGLLSSGNTIYF. The CDR3 DNA reads TGTGCCAGCAGCCAAGATAACGGACTATTAAGCTCTGGAAACACCATATATTTT.

The chain links TRBV12-3 or TRBV12-4 to TRBJ1-6, with 7 positions matching TRBD1. Germline trimming cut 5 bases from V and 9 bases from J; bases unmatched to any gene: 4. The CDR3 is made up of 13 amino acids. CDR3 residues: CASSRGLGSPLHF. For the CDR3, the DNA is TGTGCCAGCAGTAGGGGGCTCGGTTCACCCCTCCACTTT.

This sequence joins TRBV5-6 and TRBJ2-7, with D possibly matching TRBD2 (7 bases). Trimming cost V 0 bases and J 4 bases, with 11 bases left between them. The CDR3 length is 14 residues. Germline loops: CDR1 SGHDT, CDR2 YYEEEE. In nucleotides, the CDR3 is TGTGCCAGCAGCTTGGTCAGGGGAGGGTACGAGCAGTACTTC. Encoded protein: CASSLVRGGYEQYF.

This clone was observed a handful of times. This chain links TRBV7-9 with TRBJ1-1; D remains unclear. V was shortened by 2 bases and J by 7 bases, with 14 bases between the two germline ends. Germline CDR1 and CDR2: SEHNR and FQNEAQ (reference sequence). This CDR3 is 14 amino acids long. CDR3 protein: CASSLSIPGGEAFF. CDR3 bases: TGTGCCAGCAGCTTATCGATCCCAGGAGGTGAAGCTTTCTTT.